The 27 T cell receptor beta chains reported below all come from one sample, sequenced in a study of T cells in tuberculosis. Sequencing used immunoSEQ multiplex PCR; TCRdb keeps in-frame clones, though not all of them. Of 45,000 or so clones listed, 95% are singletons. The sample comprised PBMCs. The receptors stem from a donor aged 10-35 years with latent tuberculosis or without tuberculosis infection.

The chain recombines TRBV5-1 with TRBJ1-1; a weak D match, TRBD1 (5 bases). CDR3 size: 11 residues. V was shortened by 7 bases and J by 3 bases, with 7 bases between the two germline ends. Germline V gene data show CDR1 as SGHRS and CDR2 as YFSETQ. The CDR3 region has the DNA TGCGCCAGCCGCAGGGACACTGAAGCTTTCTTT. Its protein is CASRRDTEAFF.

This clone appeared a single time. The genes are TRBV30 and TRBJ2-7; 8 bases line up with TRBD2. Losses at the gene ends were 2 bases for V and 4 bases for J; bases not matched to a gene: 4. This CDR3 has 13 residues. CDR1 is GTSNPN, CDR2 SVGIG, per germline (reference sequence). The CDR3 region is CAWSTSGMYEQYF. CDR3 nucleotide sequence: TGTGCCTGGAGTACTAGCGGTATGTACGAGCAGTACTTC.

V gene TRBV11-2 combines with J gene TRBJ1-6; D is possibly TRBD1 (6 bases). The CDR3 extends over 15 amino acids. In germline, CDR1 is SGHAT, CDR2 FQNNGV. With 4 bases removed from V and 9 bases from J, the gap between germline ends came to 16 bases. CDR3 loop: CASSSLTGPFSPLHF. CDR3 bases: TGTGCCAGCAGCTCCTTAACAGGGCCGTTTTCACCCCTCCACTTT.

CDR3 residues: CASSLAGGGRISQPQHF. The CDR3 bases are TGTGCCAGCAGCTTGGCCGGCGGGGGGCGCATCTCCCAGCCCCAGCATTTT. The rearrangement links TRBV5-6 to TRBJ1-5; tentative D call: TRBD1 (6 bases). Trimming removed 0 bases from V and 7 bases from J, with 20 bases in between. From germline, CDR1 is SGHDT and CDR2 YYEEEE. The CDR3 loop spans 17 amino acids.

The chain is built from TRBV5-6 and TRBJ1-5; D unresolved. CDR3 length: 13 amino acids. V dropped 4 bases and J dropped 7 bases, with 12 bases sitting between them. The germline CDR1 and CDR2 sequences are SGHDT and YYEEEE. This chain's CDR3 is CASSPPSGQPQHF. For the CDR3, the DNA is TGTGCCAGCAGCCCCCCCAGCGGGCAGCCCCAGCATTTT.

The chain links TRBV5-4 to TRBJ1-1; 9 bases fit TRBD1. V shed 0 bases and J 1 base; nucleotides not matched to a gene: 4. The CDR3 covers 16 residues. Germline V gene sequence: CDR1 SGHNT, CDR2 YYREEE (reference sequence). CDR3: CASSLERGQGNTEAFF. The CDR3 DNA is TGTGCCAGCAGCTTGGAGAGGGGACAGGGGAACACTGAAGCTTTCTTT.

The chain couples TRBV5-6 to TRBJ2-5; 7 bases are a match to TRBD2. The ends lost 5 bases at V and 1 base at J; junction bases unmatched: 8. This CDR3 spans 15 amino acids. Germline loops: CDR1 SGHDT, CDR2 YYEEEE. The CDR3 region is CASSYSTGGQETQYF. DNA of the CDR3: TGTGCCAGCAGTTACTCTACGGGGGGCCAAGAGACCCAGTACTTC. Combining the CDR3 with reference TRBV5-6 and TRBJ2-5 gives the whole variable domain DAGVTQSPTHLIKTRGQQVTLRCSPKSGHDTVSWYQQALGQGPQFIFQYYEEEERQRGNFPDRFSGHQFPNYSSELNVNALLLGDSALYLCASSYSTGGQETQYFGPGTRLLVL.

The V and J genes are TRBV6-5 and TRBJ2-7, with TRBD1 matching over 8 bases. The junction had 8 bases not matched to a gene; V was cut back by 6 bases and J by 4 bases. The germline gives CDR1 MNHEY, CDR2 SVGAGI. CDR3 size: 14 residues. CDR3 protein: CASSSDRERYEQYF. As DNA, the CDR3 is TGTGCCAGCAGCTCGGACAGGGAAAGGTACGAGCAGTACTTC.

The chain uses TRBV6-1 and TRBJ1-2, with a tentative D call TRBD1 (5 bases). This CDR3 region has 14 residues. The V gene's germline CDR1 is MNHNS and CDR2 SASEGT. V lost 7 bases, J lost 2 bases, and 14 bases lay in between. The CDR3 DNA is TGTGCCAGCACCGGGGGAGGCAAAAACTATGGCTACACCTTC. Its protein is CASTGGGKNYGYTF.

J is TRBJ2-1 and V is TRBV19; D might be TRBD1 (6 bases). Trimming removed 5 bases from V and 11 bases from J, with 19 bases in between. The CDR3 has 14 amino acids. The germline CDR1 and CDR2 sequences are LNHDA and SQIVND (reference sequence). Written as DNA, the CDR3 is TGTGCCAGTAGTTCTGAGGGGGACAAAATGAAGCAGTTCTTC. As protein: CASSSEGDKMKQFF.

This chain uses TRBV14 with TRBJ2-2; D is unresolved. In germline, CDR1 is SGHDN, CDR2 FVKESK. The CDR3 is 13 amino acids. V shed 0 bases and J shed 6 bases, with 5 bases lying between them. The CDR3 region is CASSQDAAGELFF. The CDR3 DNA is TGTGCCAGCAGCCAAGATGCGGCCGGGGAGCTGTTTTTT. Based on the CDR3 plus reference TRBV14 and TRBJ2-2, the full variable domain is EAGVTQFPSHSVIEKGQTVTLRCDPISGHDNLYWYRRVMGKEIKFLLHFVKESKQDESGMPNNRFLAERTGGTYSTLKVQPAELEDSGVYFCASSQDAAGELFFGEGSRLTVL.

CDR3 sequence reads: CASSHSTTNEKLFF. The CDR3 nucleotides read TGTGCCAGCAGCCACAGTACAACTAATGAAAAACTGTTTTTT. This sequence joins TRBV7-9 and TRBJ1-4; D is uncertain. CDR1 is SEHNR, CDR2 FQNEAQ, per germline (reference sequence). The ends were cut back, 5 bases at V and 0 bases at J, with 7 bases in the middle. The CDR3 is 14 residues long.

This sequence joins TRBV7-2 and TRBJ1-3; D unresolved. Trimming left V 8 bases short and J 3 bases short, with 20 bases between. This CDR3 comprises 16 residues. Germline lookup yields CDR1 SGHTA and CDR2 FQGNSA. The DNA for the CDR3 is TGTGCCAGCTCTTTGCGATCTTGGCGGAATGGAAACACCATATATTTT. As protein: CASSLRSWRNGNTIYF.

The V gene is TRBV4-3, the J gene TRBJ1-2; D gene ambiguous. V was shortened by 4 bases and J by 6 bases, with 12 bases between the two germline ends. The CDR3 is 13 residues long. The germline CDR1 and CDR2 sequences are LGHNA and YSLEER. CDR3 DNA: TGCGCCAGCAGCCCTCGCTTGGCGGATGGCTACACCTTC. It encodes CASSPRLADGYTF.

This chain uses TRBV18 with TRBJ1-2, with D hard to call. Germline V lookup: CDR1 KGHSH, CDR2 LQKENI. Trimming stripped 5 bases from V and 6 bases from J, with 10 bases between. This CDR3 contains 12 residues. In DNA form, the CDR3 reads TGTGCCAGCTCAACAACCGGGAATGGCTACACCTTC. Protein product: CASSTTGNGYTF.

The rearrangement uses TRBV19 and TRBJ2-5, with 11 bases identical to TRBD2. The CDR3 runs 18 residues. The junction had 11 bases not matched to a gene; V was cut back by 4 bases and J by 1 base. Germline V gives CDR1 LNHDA, CDR2 SQIVND (reference sequence). The CDR3 bases are TGTGCCAGTAGTACCATCCTAGCGGGGGGCTCCCCCCAAGAGACCCAGTACTTC. This translates into CASSTILAGGSPQETQYF.

The chain has TRBV18 and TRBJ1-4; D unclear. The CDR3 is 16 amino acids. V was clipped by 1 base and J by 0 bases, with 9 bases between them. Germline-derived CDR1 and CDR2 are KGHSH and LQKENI. CDR3 sequence (DNA): TGTGCCAGCTCACCACGGGCAGCGGCAACTAATGAAAAACTGTTTTTT. It yields the protein CASSPRAAATNEKLFF.

This chain links TRBV28 with TRBJ1-1; 8 bases align to TRBD1. CDR3 size: 15 residues. Germline CDR1 is MDHEN and CDR2 is SYDVKM. Germline trimming cut 8 bases from V and 2 bases from J; bases unmatched to any gene: 10. The CDR3 DNA reads as TGTGCCAGCGGAAGTTGGACAGGGCCAAACACTGAAGCTTTCTTT. Residues: CASGSWTGPNTEAFF.

This sequence joins TRBV19 and TRBJ1-4; D unresolved. V lost 5 bases and J lost 0, with 7 bases in between. This CDR3 has 14 residues. The germline V gene encodes CDR1 LNHDA and CDR2 SQIVND (reference sequence). The CDR3 sequence: CASSFGPTNEKLFF. Written as DNA, the CDR3 is TGTGCCAGTAGTTTCGGTCCAACTAATGAAAAACTGTTTTTT.

J is TRBJ1-4 and V is TRBV25-1; 9 bases map to TRBD1. Trimming took 3 bases from V and 5 from J; bases not matched to a gene: 7. CDR1 and CDR2 (germline): MGHDK, SYGVNS. The CDR3 sequence is 16 residues long. The CDR3 region is CASSDHSGQGNEKLFF. The CDR3 bases are TGTGCCAGCAGTGATCACTCTGGACAGGGGAATGAAAAACTGTTTTTT.

The CDR3 loop is CASSRSVGEPLHF. CDR3 DNA sequence: TGTGCCAGCTCCCGGTCTGTGGGAGAACCCCTCCACTTT. This rearrangement joins TRBV18 to TRBJ1-6; D call uncertain. CDR1 and CDR2 (germline): KGHSH, LQKENI. V dropped 6 bases and J dropped 12 bases, with 15 bases sitting between them. The CDR3 runs to 13 residues. The whole variable domain, remainder taken from reference TRBV18 and TRBJ1-6, is NAGVMQNPRHLVRRRGQEARLRCSPMKGHSHVYWYRQLPEEGLKFMVYLQKENIIDESGMPKERFSAEFPKEGPSILRIQQVVRGDSAAYFCASSRSVGEPLHFGNGTRLTVT.

The chain joins TRBV7-6 to TRBJ2-1; a weak D match, TRBD1 (6 bases). Germline V CDR1 and CDR2: SGHVS, FNYEAQ. V dropped 2 bases and J dropped 9 bases, with 8 bases sitting between them. The CDR3 contains 12 residues. The CDR3 is CASSLSGAEQFF. CDR3 coding DNA: TGTGCCAGCAGCTTATCAGGGGCTGAGCAGTTCTTC.

The chain has TRBV18 and TRBJ1-4, with TRBD1 identical over 10 bases. Germline lookup yields CDR1 KGHSH and CDR2 LQKENI. The V gene end was trimmed by 7 bases and the J gene end by 1 base; junction bases not matched to a gene: 0. This CDR3 comprises 14 residues. Here the CDR3 reads CASWTGGTNEKLFF. DNA for the CDR3: TGTGCCAGCTGGACAGGGGGAACTAATGAAAAACTGTTTTTT.

This chain uses TRBV28 with TRBJ2-7; D may be TRBD1 (6 bases). V shed 7 bases and J shed 5 bases, with 24 bases lying between them. The germline V gene has CDR1 MDHEN and CDR2 SYDVKM. The CDR3 sequence is 16 residues long. CDR3 in amino acids: CASTSGPGQRFDEQYF. In nucleotides, the CDR3 is TGTGCCAGCACTTCAGGGCCGGGACAACGGTTCGACGAGCAGTACTTC.

The chain links TRBV25-1 to TRBJ1-1; the D is unclear. Trimming left V 2 bases short and J 1 base short, with 5 bases between. Germline V gene lookup returns CDR1 MGHDK and CDR2 SYGVNS. This CDR3 contains 13 residues. Written as DNA, the CDR3 is TGTGCCAGCAGTGAAGCAGAGAACACTGAAGCTTTCTTT. It codes for CASSEAENTEAFF.

The V gene is TRBV10-1, the J gene TRBJ2-5, with TRBD1 as a possible D gene (5 bases). The CDR3 sequence is 14 residues long. V lost 3 bases, J lost 7 bases, and 15 bases lay in between. Germline loops: CDR1 WNHNN, CDR2 SYGVQD (reference sequence). CDR3 sequence reads: CASSDHQGLGTQYF. The DNA for the CDR3 is TGCGCCAGCAGTGATCATCAGGGATTAGGGACCCAGTACTTC.

The genes are TRBV10-3 and TRBJ2-1, with D possibly being TRBD1 (6 bases). The V end was cut by 8 bases, the J end by 3 bases, with 11 bases between. The CDR3 is 13 amino acids. The germline CDR1 and CDR2 sequences are ENHRY and SYGVKD. The CDR3 region has the DNA TGTGCCATCTTAGAGGACAGCTACAATGAGCAGTTCTTC. This codes for CAILEDSYNEQFF.